This TCR beta chain was identified in a study of shared clonotypes between healthy human individuals. The overall study: Three plates were used per donor for CD4 naive, three for CD4 memory, two for CD8 naive and one for CD8 memory.

Data came from immunoSEQ multiplex PCR; TCRdb stores just in-frame clones and leaves some out. This sample carries 2 million to 2.5 million clones, approximately 95% of them seen once, and the ten largest clones take around 1.1%. Whole-study results and caveats: Shared clonotypes: about 4.6% naive CD4, roughly 3.5% naive CD8, about 2.2% memory CD4, 0.4% memory CD8.

In the case of this clone: Its antigen is as yet unknown.

As defined, naive CD8 cells were CD45RO-negative and positively selected for CCR7, with terminally differentiated effector memory CD45RA+ cells excluded. Trimming pared 0 bases from V and 3 bases from J, leaving 14 bases between. This CDR3 is built from 15 residues. Germline V gene sequence: CDR1 SQVTM, CDR2 ANQGSEA. The TCR comes from a man between 18 and 35 years old in good health. This chain links TRBV29-1 with TRBJ1-1, with D perhaps TRBD1 (6 bases). The sample was naive CD8+ T cells sorted from blood. The chain's CDR3 is CSVEDRGIGYTEAFF. CDR3 DNA sequence: TGCAGCGTTGAAGATAGGGGGATTGGGTACACTGAAGCTTTCTTT.